This TCR beta chain appears in the sequencing data of a study of blood T cell repertoires in COVID-19. Across the whole study: Donors in the United States, Italy and Spain gave samples during acute or convalescent COVID-19. Nucleic acid was either cDNA or gDNA, and it came from T cells, B-cell-depleted T cells, or PBMCs.

V lost 5 bases to trimming and J lost 0 bases; unmatched junction nucleotides: 14. The CDR3 length is 20 residues. From germline, CDR1 is SGHRS and CDR2 YFSETQ. In assigning cohorts, the study relied on participant-reported clinical history. In the original processing: Amplification from reference gene primers served as the basis for estimated nucleated cell counts. The repertoire was sequenced with immunoSEQ multiplex PCR; TCRdb's copy has only in-frame clones and lacks some. That table gives V, J and clone size, and the DNA gave D and trimming. Of approximately 200,000 clones in the sample, around 91% were seen once.

The source is a woman under 30 in a cohort exposed to, infected with or recovered from COVID-19 (not recorded which). The chain combines TRBV5-1 with TRBJ2-7; TRBD2 matches at 16 bases. The sample was PBMCs or T cells enriched from blood (not recorded which). CDR3 coding DNA: TGCGCCAGCAGTGTCGGGACTAGCGGGAGGGCCAAGGCCACCTCCTACGAGCAGTACTTC. As protein: CASSVGTSGRAKATSYEQYF.